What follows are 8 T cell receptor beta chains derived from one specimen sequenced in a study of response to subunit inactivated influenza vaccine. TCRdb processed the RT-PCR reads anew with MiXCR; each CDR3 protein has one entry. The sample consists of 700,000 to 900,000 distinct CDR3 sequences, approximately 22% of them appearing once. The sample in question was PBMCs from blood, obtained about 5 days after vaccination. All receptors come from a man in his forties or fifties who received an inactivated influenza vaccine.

This CDR3 reads CASRWIRGTEAFF. The CDR3 DNA follows: TGTGCCAGCAGGTGGATTAGGGGCACTGAAGCTTTCTTT. V is TRBV27 and J is TRBJ1-1, with a possible D match to TRBD1 (5 bases). V lost 6 bases to trimming and J lost 4 bases, with 12 bases between them. The CDR3 extends over 13 amino acids. Germline CDR1 is MNHEY and CDR2 is SMNVEV (reference sequence).

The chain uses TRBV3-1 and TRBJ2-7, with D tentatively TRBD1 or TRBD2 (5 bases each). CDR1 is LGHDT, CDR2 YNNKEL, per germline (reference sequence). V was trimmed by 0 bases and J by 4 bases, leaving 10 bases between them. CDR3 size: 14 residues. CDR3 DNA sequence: TGTGCCAGCAGCCAAGAGCCAGGGAGTTACGAGCAGTACTTC. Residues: CASSQEPGSYEQYF.

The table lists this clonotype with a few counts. The CDR3 is CASSRGQAKGYGYTF. The DNA for the CDR3 is TGTGCCAGCAGCCGCGGACAGGCGAAGGGATATGGCTACACCTTC. This rearrangement joins TRBV7-2 to TRBJ1-2; TRBD1 agrees at 7 bases. V shed 5 bases and J 5 bases; nucleotides not matched to a gene: 11. CDR1 SGHTA and CDR2 FQGNSA come from the germline V gene. The CDR3 is made up of 15 amino acids.

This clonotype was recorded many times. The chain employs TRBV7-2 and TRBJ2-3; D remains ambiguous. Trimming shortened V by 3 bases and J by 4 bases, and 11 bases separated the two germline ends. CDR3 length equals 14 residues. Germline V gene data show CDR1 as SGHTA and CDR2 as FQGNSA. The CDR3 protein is CASSFRISADTQYF. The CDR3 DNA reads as TGTGCCAGCAGCTTCAGGATCTCGGCAGATACGCAGTATTTT.

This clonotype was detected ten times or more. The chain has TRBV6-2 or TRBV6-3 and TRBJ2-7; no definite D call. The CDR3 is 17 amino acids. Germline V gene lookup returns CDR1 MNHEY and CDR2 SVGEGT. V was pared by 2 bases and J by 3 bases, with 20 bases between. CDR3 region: CASSYDPRGVKDYEQYF. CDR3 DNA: TGTGCCAGCAGTTACGACCCGCGTGGTGTAAAGGACTACGAGCAGTACTTC.

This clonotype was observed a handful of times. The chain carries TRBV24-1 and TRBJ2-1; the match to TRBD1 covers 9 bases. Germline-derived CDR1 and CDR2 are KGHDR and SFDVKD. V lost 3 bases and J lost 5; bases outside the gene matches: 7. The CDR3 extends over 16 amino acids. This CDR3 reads CATSDPGTGSNNEQFF. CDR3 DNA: TGTGCCACCAGTGATCCCGGGACAGGGTCCAACAATGAGCAGTTCTTC.

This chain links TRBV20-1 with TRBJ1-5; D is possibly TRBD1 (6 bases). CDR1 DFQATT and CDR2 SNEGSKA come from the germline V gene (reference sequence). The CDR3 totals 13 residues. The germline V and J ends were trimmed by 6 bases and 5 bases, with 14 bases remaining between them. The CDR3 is CSAVRGRDQPQHF. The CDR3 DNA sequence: TGCAGTGCGGTCAGGGGAAGGGATCAGCCCCAGCATTTT.

CDR3 sequence reads: CSASTLHGNIQYF. For the CDR3, the DNA is TGCAGTGCTAGTACCCTACATGGAAACATTCAGTACTTC. V gene TRBV20-1 combines with J gene TRBJ2-4, with unresolved D. The CDR3 sequence is 13 residues long. Trimming removed 3 bases at V and 6 bases at J, with 12 bases between. Germline V gene sequence: CDR1 DFQATT, CDR2 SNEGSKA (reference sequence).